This TCR beta chain was captured in a study of T cell responses to AZD1222 COVID-19 vaccine (dated by TCRdb to the early 2020s). In terms of the full investigation: TCR sequencing was performed for approximately 240 trial participants, of whom 200 to 210 were given two doses of AZD1222 and some 25 were given two doses of MenACWY control vaccine. Trial participants were enrolled by age into subgroups of 18-55, 56-69 and 70-plus years, and 148, 28 and 57 TCR-sequenced participants, respectively, were included in these subgroups. What the study reported, not specific to this receptor: In the small 56-69-year group, the increase in depth fell short of significance, most likely because of low power. Most participants were white British and females outnumbered males, and the authors suggested that clonal diversity may have been underestimated. Conclusions about previously exposed vaccinees are limited because only six or seven AZD1222 recipients were SARS-CoV-2 seropositive at baseline. After two AZD1222 doses, both the breadth and the depth of spike-specific TCRs were significantly higher than at day 0 and than in MenACWY recipients. The whole spike protein was spanned by vaccine-associated CD4 TCRs, and dominant responses were seen in regions 160-218 and 743-854. Reportedly, close to half of the unique spike-specific TCRs recognized epitopes lying outside the regions that are mutated in the B.1.351 and B.1.1.7 variants. Because no day 14 peak-response samples were available, repertoires were characterized only after the peak T cell response.

The time point label for this specimen denotes: about 28 days (+/-7) after the second vaccine dose. Because spike-specific TCR depth and breadth did not differ between the two schedules, AZD1222 recipients who got a second dose at roughly 4 weeks were pooled with those who got a second dose at roughly 12 weeks. Vaccinee samples came from UK trials COV001 and COV002, including a single-blind randomized controlled phase 2/3 trial of AZD1222 (ChAdOx1 nCoV-19) in healthy adults. Trial participant PBMC samples were collected at day 0 and day 28 after the second dose for TCRbeta chain sequencing. The CDR3 regions of human TCRbeta chains were subjected to immunosequencing. The paper's processing steps were these. Repertoire TCRs were matched against a reference library of SARS-CoV-2-specific TCRs generated with the MIRA antigen-specificity platform. Breadth was defined as the fraction of unique TCRs that were SARS-CoV-2-associated. Depth was defined as the fraction of total T cells that were SARS-CoV-2-associated. Using the MIRA data, each spike-specific TCR was assigned both to the spike region to which the TCR was reactive and to a CD4 or CD8 class. Log10-transformed breadth and depth values were compared by one-way ANOVA with Sidak's multiple comparisons tests. The table comes from immuneACCESS by way of TCRdb, which keeps in-frame sequences with V and J called. Part of the clones is missing from these tables; in studies checked, under half for an unresolved V gene and the rest for unknown reasons. That table gives V, J and clone size, and the DNA gave D and trimming. This sample holds about 180,000 clones; 70% to 90% were observed only once. The ten largest clones add up to 11% of the sample.

On this clone: What this receptor recognizes is not known. It has no much larger one-base neighbor in the sample; base qualities were not kept.

V drops 3 bases and J drops 4 bases, leaving 7 bases in between. The CDR3 measures 13 amino acids from cysteine to phenylalanine. The retained sequence is limited to the CDR3, 39 bases, with the frame set at the first base. Per the germline V gene (reference sequence), SGHNT is the CDR1 and YYREEE is the CDR2. The source is an adult who received the AZD1222 COVID-19 vaccine. The material was peripheral blood, obtained 28 days after the second AZD1222 dose. This receptor chain uses TRBV5-4 and TRBJ2-2, with the D gene not confidently named. The CDR3 protein sequence reads: CASSSVSTGELFF. In nucleotide form, the sequence is TGTGCCAGCAGCTCGGTCAGCACCGGGGAGCTGTTTTTT.